Listed below are T cell receptor beta chains from one sample, sequenced in a study of response to subunit inactivated influenza vaccine. Each CDR3 protein is one row after TCRdb ran MiXCR on the RT-PCR reads. The repertoire includes hundreds of thousands of distinct CDR3 sequences, approximately 14% of them detected once, and around 7.6% sits in the top ten. The source was PBMCs from blood, collected 14 days before vaccination. These TCRs come from a man aged 45-60 years who received an inactivated influenza vaccine. CDR3s include the opening cysteine and the closing phenylalanine or tryptophan. A D gene is named only where the DNA matches it firmly. For some rows the clone size is stated as once, few or many, or as a class when expanded; others skip it.

J gene: TRBJ2-2
clone size: few
D gene: TRBD1
V gene: TRBV29-1
CDR3 DNA: TGCAGCGTTGAAGTCTGGACAGGGGGCTTCGGGGAGCTGTTTTTT
CDR3 protein: CSVEVWTGGFGELFF

J gene: TRBJ2-2
clone size: few
D gene: .
V gene: TRBV25-1
CDR3 DNA: TGTGCCAGCAGTAAGAGGGGAACCGGGGAGCTGTTTTTT
CDR3 protein: CASSKRGTGELFF

J gene: TRBJ2-2
clone size: .
D gene: TRBD1
V gene: TRBV29-1
CDR3 DNA: TGCAGCGTTGAAGATCCTGGCCAGGGGGTGAACACCGGGGAGCTGTTTTTT
CDR3 protein: CSVEDPGQGVNTGELFF

J gene: TRBJ2-5
clone size: .
D gene: TRBD2
V gene: TRBV10-3
CDR3 DNA: TGTGCCATCAGTGAGCCGAGACTAGCGGGAGTTTGGGGTCAAGAGACCCAGTACTTC
CDR3 protein: CAISEPRLAGVWGQETQYF

J gene: TRBJ2-6
clone size: once
D gene: .
V gene: TRBV7-2
CDR3 DNA: TGTGCCAGCAGCTTCGTGCTGACTGGGGCCAACGTCCTGACTTTC
CDR3 protein: CASSFVLTGANVLTF

J gene: TRBJ2-7
clone size: .
D gene: .
V gene: TRBV5-1
CDR3 DNA: TGCGCCAGCAGAGAGACAGCCTCCTACGAGCAGTACTTC
CDR3 protein: CASRETASYEQYF

J gene: TRBJ1-1
clone size: .
D gene: .
V gene: TRBV4-3
CDR3 DNA: TGCGCCAGCAGCCAAGATGGCAGGGCCACTGAAGCTTTCTTT
CDR3 protein: CASSQDGRATEAFF

J gene: TRBJ1-2
clone size: many
D gene: TRBD1
V gene: TRBV6-2/TRBV6-3
CDR3 DNA: TGTGCCAGCAAAGCGACCGGACAGGGGTTCTATGGCTACACCTTC
CDR3 protein: CASKATGQGFYGYTF

J gene: TRBJ2-7
clone size: .
D gene: .
V gene: TRBV5-6
CDR3 DNA: TGTGCCAGCAGCTTAAAGGGACTGAACTCCTACGAGCAGTACTTC
CDR3 protein: CASSLKGLNSYEQYF

J gene: TRBJ1-4
clone size: few
D gene: TRBD1
V gene: TRBV6-5
CDR3 DNA: TGTGCCAGCAGTTCCGGGACAGCTCGTTTTGCAACTAATGAAAAACTGTTTTTT
CDR3 protein: CASSSGTARFATNEKLFF

J gene: TRBJ2-2
clone size: few
D gene: TRBD2
V gene: TRBV12-3/TRBV12-4
CDR3 DNA: TGTGCCAGCAGTCCCCAGCGGGGCTACACCGGGGAGCTGTTTTTT
CDR3 protein: CASSPQRGYTGELFF

J gene: TRBJ1-2
clone size: few
D gene: TRBD1
V gene: TRBV20-1
CDR3 DNA: TGCAGTGCTCGCACCCTTGGTACAGGGGGCGATGGCTACACCTTC
CDR3 protein: CSARTLGTGGDGYTF

J gene: TRBJ2-2
clone size: few
D gene: .
V gene: TRBV12-3/TRBV12-4
CDR3 DNA: TGTGCCAGCAGTTTAGCACTAGCCGACACCGGGGAGCTGTTTTTT
CDR3 protein: CASSLALADTGELFF

J gene: TRBJ1-2
clone size: .
D gene: .
V gene: TRBV10-3
CDR3 DNA: TGTGCCATCAGTGTTCAAAACGCCTATGGCTACACCTTC
CDR3 protein: CAISVQNAYGYTF

J gene: TRBJ2-5
clone size: many
D gene: TRBD1
V gene: TRBV4-3
CDR3 DNA: TGTGCCAGCAGCCGGACAGGGAGGGAGACCCAGTACTTC
CDR3 protein: CASSRTGRETQYF

J gene: TRBJ1-1
clone size: few
D gene: TRBD1
V gene: TRBV7-9
CDR3 DNA: TGTGCCAGCAGCCGCTCGGGACAGATGAACACTGAAGCTTTCTTT
CDR3 protein: CASSRSGQMNTEAFF

J gene: TRBJ2-1
clone size: few
D gene: .
V gene: TRBV5-1
CDR3 DNA: TGCGCCAGCAGCTCCGGGGGTGGGGGCTACAATGAGCAGTTCTTC
CDR3 protein: CASSSGGGGYNEQFF

J gene: TRBJ2-2
clone size: few
D gene: .
V gene: TRBV12-3/TRBV12-4
CDR3 DNA: TGTGCCAGCAGCCTAGTTTGGGGGGAGAACACCGGGGAGCTGTTTTTT
CDR3 protein: CASSLVWGENTGELFF

J gene: TRBJ2-3
clone size: many
D gene: .
V gene: TRBV29-1
CDR3 DNA: TGCAGCGCGAATAATGGCGGGCTCACAGATACGCAGTATTTT
CDR3 protein: CSANNGGLTDTQYF

J gene: TRBJ2-7
clone size: few
D gene: TRBD1
V gene: TRBV2
CDR3 DNA: TGTGCCAGCAGTGGGACAGGAACGGACTCCTACGAGCAGTACTTC
CDR3 protein: CASSGTGTDSYEQYF

J gene: TRBJ2-7
clone size: .
D gene: TRBD2
V gene: TRBV5-6
CDR3 DNA: TGTGCCAGCAGCTTGGGACTAGCAAGGGACTTC
CDR3 protein: CASSLGLARDF

J gene: TRBJ2-2
clone size: few
D gene: .
V gene: TRBV5-1
CDR3 DNA: TGCGCCAGCAGCTTGGCCCCTGCAGGAGTAGGCGGGGAGCTGTTTTTT
CDR3 protein: CASSLAPAGVGGELFF

J gene: TRBJ2-1
clone size: .
D gene: .
V gene: TRBV7-6
CDR3 DNA: TGTGCCAGCAGCTTAGGTACTGGCGGCAGCTACAATGAGCAGTTCTTC
CDR3 protein: CASSLGTGGSYNEQFF

J gene: TRBJ1-5
clone size: few
D gene: .
V gene: TRBV5-1
CDR3 DNA: TGCGCCAGCGCTCAGGGTGGAGGTGATCAGCCCCAGCATTTT
CDR3 protein: CASAQGGGDQPQHF

J gene: TRBJ2-7
clone size: few
D gene: .
V gene: TRBV28
CDR3 DNA: TGTGCCAGCACTTTACAAAGCTCCTACGAGCAGTACTTC
CDR3 protein: CASTLQSSYEQYF

J gene: TRBJ2-5
clone size: many
D gene: TRBD1
V gene: TRBV12-3/TRBV12-4
CDR3 DNA: TGTGCCAGCAGTTTTGGGACAGGGGGCGAGACCCAGTACTTC
CDR3 protein: CASSFGTGGETQYF

J gene: TRBJ2-2
clone size: few
D gene: .
V gene: TRBV12-3/TRBV12-4
CDR3 DNA: TGTGCCAGCAGTTTGAAGAGGCAGATGAACACCGGGGAGCTGTTTTTT
CDR3 protein: CASSLKRQMNTGELFF

J gene: TRBJ2-5
clone size: many
D gene: .
V gene: TRBV12-3/TRBV12-4
CDR3 DNA: TGTGCCAGCAGTCCCGACCGGGGTTTGGAGACCCAGTACTTC
CDR3 protein: CASSPDRGLETQYF

J gene: TRBJ1-1
clone size: .
D gene: .
V gene: TRBV2
CDR3 DNA: TGTGCCAGCTTTCCGGGCAGTTTAATCACTGAAGCTTTCTTT
CDR3 protein: CASFPGSLITEAFF

J gene: TRBJ2-7
clone size: .
D gene: .
V gene: TRBV2
CDR3 DNA: TGTGCCAGCAGTGAATCAGGAAACTACGAGCAGTACTTC
CDR3 protein: CASSESGNYEQYF

J gene: TRBJ2-7
clone size: few
D gene: .
V gene: TRBV20-1
CDR3 DNA: TGCAGTGCTAGCGGGGAACTCTACGAGCAGTACTTC
CDR3 protein: CSASGELYEQYF

J gene: TRBJ1-1
clone size: few
D gene: TRBD1
V gene: TRBV5-1
CDR3 DNA: TGCGCCAGCAGCGAAATGGGACAGTTTGAAGCTTTCTTT
CDR3 protein: CASSEMGQFEAFF

J gene: TRBJ2-3
clone size: few
D gene: .
V gene: TRBV12-3/TRBV12-4
CDR3 DNA: TGTGCCAGCAGACCGAAGGGGAGTACGCAGTATTTT
CDR3 protein: CASRPKGSTQYF

J gene: TRBJ1-2
clone size: .
D gene: TRBD1
V gene: TRBV3-1
CDR3 DNA: TGTGCCAGCAGCCACCAAACAGGGGGGCGAGGCTACACCTTC
CDR3 protein: CASSHQTGGRGYTF

J gene: TRBJ2-1
clone size: .
D gene: .
V gene: TRBV27
CDR3 DNA: TGTGCCAGCAGTTTATTCGGTCACTACAATGAGCAGTTCTTC
CDR3 protein: CASSLFGHYNEQFF

J gene: TRBJ2-5
clone size: .
D gene: .
V gene: TRBV9
CDR3 DNA: TGTGCCAGCAGCGTAGCTCCCAGACAAGAGACCCAGTACTTC
CDR3 protein: CASSVAPRQETQYF

J gene: TRBJ1-4
clone size: .
D gene: TRBD1
V gene: TRBV7-9
CDR3 DNA: TGTGCCAGCAGCTATGGACAGGGGGTCGCCAATGAAAAACTGTTTTTT
CDR3 protein: CASSYGQGVANEKLFF

J gene: TRBJ2-5
clone size: .
D gene: .
V gene: TRBV20-1
CDR3 DNA: TGCAGTGCTAGTTTGCAGGGAGGAGAGACCCAGTACTTC
CDR3 protein: CSASLQGGETQYF

J gene: TRBJ2-3
clone size: many
D gene: .
V gene: TRBV10-3
CDR3 DNA: TGTGCCATCAGTGGCGGGACGGGAGATACGCAGTATTTT
CDR3 protein: CAISGGTGDTQYF

J gene: TRBJ2-5
clone size: few
D gene: .
V gene: TRBV24-1
CDR3 DNA: TGTGCCACCAGTGGTATGGGGGGCGACCTTCAAGAGACCCAGTACTTC
CDR3 protein: CATSGMGGDLQETQYF

J gene: TRBJ2-4
clone size: .
D gene: TRBD1
V gene: TRBV12-3/TRBV12-4
CDR3 DNA: TGTGCCAGCAGTCCACAGGGGAGCAAAAACATTCAGTACTTC
CDR3 protein: CASSPQGSKNIQYF